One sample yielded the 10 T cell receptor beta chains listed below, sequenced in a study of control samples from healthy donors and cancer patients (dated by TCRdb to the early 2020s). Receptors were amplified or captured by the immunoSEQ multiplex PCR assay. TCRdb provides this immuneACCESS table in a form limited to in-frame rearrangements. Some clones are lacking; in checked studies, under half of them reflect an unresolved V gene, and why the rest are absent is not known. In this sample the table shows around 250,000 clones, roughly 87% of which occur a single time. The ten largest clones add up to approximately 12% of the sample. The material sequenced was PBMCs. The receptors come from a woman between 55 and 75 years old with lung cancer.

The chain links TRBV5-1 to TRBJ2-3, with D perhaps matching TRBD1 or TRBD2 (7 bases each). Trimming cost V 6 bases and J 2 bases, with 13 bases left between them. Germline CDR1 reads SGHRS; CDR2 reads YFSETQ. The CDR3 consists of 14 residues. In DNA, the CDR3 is TGCGCCAGCACCGGGGGGACAGCCACAGATACGCAGTATTTT. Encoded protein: CASTGGTATDTQYF.

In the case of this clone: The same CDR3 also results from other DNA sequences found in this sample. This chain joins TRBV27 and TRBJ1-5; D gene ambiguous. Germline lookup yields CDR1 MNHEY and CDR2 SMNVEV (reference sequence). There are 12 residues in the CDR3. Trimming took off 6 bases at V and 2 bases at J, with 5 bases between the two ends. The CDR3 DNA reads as TGTGCCAGCAGGGGTGGCAATCAGCCCCAGCATTTT. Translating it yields CASRGGNQPQHF.

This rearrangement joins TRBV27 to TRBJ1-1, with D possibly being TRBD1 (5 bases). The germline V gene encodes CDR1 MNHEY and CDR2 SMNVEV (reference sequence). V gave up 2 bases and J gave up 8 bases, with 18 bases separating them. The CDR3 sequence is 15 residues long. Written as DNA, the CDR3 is TGTGCCAGCAGTTTAAATTTCGGGTTGGGACGAGAAGCTTTCTTT. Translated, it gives CASSLNFGLGREAFF.

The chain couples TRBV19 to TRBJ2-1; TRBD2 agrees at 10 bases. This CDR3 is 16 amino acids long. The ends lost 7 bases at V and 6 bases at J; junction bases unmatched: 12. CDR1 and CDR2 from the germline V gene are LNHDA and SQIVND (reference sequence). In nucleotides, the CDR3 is TGTGCCAGTACTCCTAGCGGGGGTTACGGGGCCAATGAGCAGTTCTTC. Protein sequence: CASTPSGGYGANEQFF.

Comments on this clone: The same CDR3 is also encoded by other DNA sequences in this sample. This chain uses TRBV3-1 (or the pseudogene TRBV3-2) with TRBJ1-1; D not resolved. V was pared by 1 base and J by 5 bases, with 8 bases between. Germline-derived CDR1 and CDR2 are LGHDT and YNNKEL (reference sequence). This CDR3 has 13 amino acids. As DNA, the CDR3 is TGTGCCAGCAGCCAAGTAAGGGTAACTGAAGCTTTCTTT. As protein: CASSQVRVTEAFF.

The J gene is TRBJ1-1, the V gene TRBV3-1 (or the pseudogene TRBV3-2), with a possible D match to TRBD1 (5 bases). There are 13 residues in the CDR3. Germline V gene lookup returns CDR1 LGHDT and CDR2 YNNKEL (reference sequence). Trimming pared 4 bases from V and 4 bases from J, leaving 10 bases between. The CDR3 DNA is TGTGCCAGCAGCCTAAAGACAGTCACTGAAGCTTTCTTT. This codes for CASSLKTVTEAFF.

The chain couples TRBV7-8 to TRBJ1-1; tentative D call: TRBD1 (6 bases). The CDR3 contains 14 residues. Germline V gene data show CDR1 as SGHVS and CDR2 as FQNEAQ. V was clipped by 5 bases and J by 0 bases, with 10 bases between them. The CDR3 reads CASSVRDMNTEAFF. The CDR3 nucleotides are TGTGCCAGCAGCGTCAGGGACATGAACACTGAAGCTTTCTTT. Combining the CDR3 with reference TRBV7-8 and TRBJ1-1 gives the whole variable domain GAGVSQSPRYKVAKRGQDVALRCDPISGHVSLFWYQQALGQGPEFLTYFQNEAQLDKSGLPSDRFFAERPEGSVSTLKIQRTQQEDSAVYLCASSVRDMNTEAFFGQGTRLTVV.

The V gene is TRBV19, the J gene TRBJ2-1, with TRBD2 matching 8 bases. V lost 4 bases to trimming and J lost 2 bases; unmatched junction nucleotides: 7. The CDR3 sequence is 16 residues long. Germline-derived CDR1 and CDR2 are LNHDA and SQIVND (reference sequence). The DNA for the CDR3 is TGTGCCAGTAGTACCTTCGGGACTAGTACCTACAATGAGCAGTTCTTC. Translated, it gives CASSTFGTSTYNEQFF.

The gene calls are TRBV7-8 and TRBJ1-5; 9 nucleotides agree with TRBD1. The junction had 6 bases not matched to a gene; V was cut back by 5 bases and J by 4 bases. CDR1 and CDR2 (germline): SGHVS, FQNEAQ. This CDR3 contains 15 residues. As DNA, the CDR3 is TGTGCCAGCAGCCTACTGGGACAGGGAAATCAGCCCCAGCATTTT. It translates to CASSLLGQGNQPQHF.

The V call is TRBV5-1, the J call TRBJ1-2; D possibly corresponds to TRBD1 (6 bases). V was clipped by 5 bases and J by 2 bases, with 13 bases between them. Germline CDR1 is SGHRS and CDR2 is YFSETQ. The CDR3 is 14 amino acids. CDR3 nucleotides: TGCGCCAGCAGTCGGGGGGCTACCAACTATGGCTACACCTTC. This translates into CASSRGATNYGYTF. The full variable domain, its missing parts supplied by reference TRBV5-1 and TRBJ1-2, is KAGVTQTPRYLIKTRGQQVTLSCSPISGHRSVSWYQQTPGQGLQFLFEYFSETQRNKGNFPGRFSGRQFSNSRSEMNVSTLELGDSALYLCASSRGATNYGYTFGSGTRLTVV.